This is a list of T cell receptor beta chains from one sample in a study of blood T cell repertoires in COVID-19. Sequenced by immunoSEQ multiplex PCR; TCRdb stores in-frame clones only, minus some. The sample includes over 150,000 clones, approximately 83% of them seen just once. The sequenced sample was peripheral blood. All receptors derive from a woman aged 60 to 75 with COVID-19, enrolled during active disease. CDR3s include the opening cysteine and the closing phenylalanine or tryptophan. The D gene is left open where the match is weak. Only some rows state a clone size, as once, few, many or a class for expanded clones.

clone size: .; V gene: TRBV29-1; J gene: TRBJ1-1; D gene: .; CDR3 DNA: TGCAGCGTACTAAACTCGGGAGCCCGGAACACTGAAGCTTTCTTT; CDR3 protein: CSVLNSGARNTEAFF
clone size: .; V gene: TRBV10-3; J gene: TRBJ1-1; D gene: .; CDR3 DNA: TGTGCCATCAGCTCCGAGGGGGGGGATACTGAAGCTTTCTTT; CDR3 protein: CAISSEGGDTEAFF
clone size: .; V gene: TRBV11-2; J gene: TRBJ1-1; D gene: .; CDR3 DNA: TGTGCCAGCAGCTTAGACAGAAACACTGAAGCTTTCTTT; CDR3 protein: CASSLDRNTEAFF
clone size: .; V gene: TRBV5-6; J gene: TRBJ2-3; D gene: .; CDR3 DNA: TGTGCCAGCAGCTTGGGAGGATACGGCACAGATACGCAGTATTTT; CDR3 protein: CASSLGGYGTDTQYF
clone size: .; V gene: TRBV7-2; J gene: TRBJ1-2; D gene: .; CDR3 DNA: TGTGCCAGCAGCCCCGAAGGGGACTATGGCTACACCTTC; CDR3 protein: CASSPEGDYGYTF
clone size: .; V gene: TRBV19; J gene: TRBJ1-5; D gene: .; CDR3 DNA: TGTGCCAGTAGTATCGGTGGGGCTCAATCAAACAATCAGCCCCAGCATTTT; CDR3 protein: CASSIGGAQSNNQPQHF
clone size: many; V gene: TRBV7-2; J gene: TRBJ2-5; D gene: .; CDR3 DNA: TGTGCCAGCAGCTTAGAGAGGGCAGAGACCCAGTACTTC; CDR3 protein: CASSLERAETQYF
clone size: few; V gene: TRBV5-5; J gene: TRBJ1-1; D gene: .; CDR3 DNA: TGTGCCAGCAGCGGCCAGGCAAACACTGAAGCTTTCTTT; CDR3 protein: CASSGQANTEAFF
clone size: .; V gene: TRBV19; J gene: TRBJ2-1; D gene: TRBD2; CDR3 DNA: TGTGCCAGTACACTAGCGGGGGAGGAGGAGCAGTTCTTC; CDR3 protein: CASTLAGEEEQFF
clone size: .; V gene: TRBV7-9; J gene: TRBJ2-4; D gene: .; CDR3 DNA: TGTGCCAGCAGCCCAAGTGGCCCCCTGGGAGACATTCAGTACTTC; CDR3 protein: CASSPSGPLGDIQYF
clone size: once; V gene: TRBV19; J gene: TRBJ1-3; D gene: .; CDR3 DNA: TGTGCCAGTAGCATGGGAGGAACGGCCTACTCTGGAAACACCATATATTTT; CDR3 protein: CASSMGGTAYSGNTIYF